The 28 T cell receptor beta chains given below trace back to one sample, sequenced in a study of T cell changes during pregnancy in multiple sclerosis. TCRdb's copy holds only in-frame clones and misses some; the assay was immunoSEQ multiplex PCR. The repertoire holds about 100,000 clones, with 90% to 95% as singletons. Sample: peripheral blood, taken before pregnancy. The receptor set was obtained from a female donor with multiple sclerosis, enrolled in a pregnancy study.

CDR3 in amino acids: CASSLWGPDGAAGTEAFF. Written as DNA, the CDR3 is TGCGCCAGCAGCTTGTGGGGCCCGGATGGCGCGGCAGGAACTGAAGCTTTCTTT. The chain carries TRBV5-1 and TRBJ1-1; D is possibly TRBD1 (5 bases). CDR3 length: 18 amino acids. V lost 1 base to trimming and J lost 5 bases, with 24 bases between them. Germline V gene lookup returns CDR1 SGHRS and CDR2 YFSETQ.

The V call is TRBV19, the J call TRBJ2-5, with 8 bases identical to TRBD2. Germline V CDR1 and CDR2: LNHDA, SQIVND (reference sequence). Trimming removed 4 bases from V and 2 bases from J; junction bases left unmatched: 12. The CDR3 spans 17 residues. The CDR3 nucleotides read TGTGCCAGTAGTACGGACCGGAGAGCGGGAGAACAAGAGACCCAGTACTTC. Amino acids: CASSTDRRAGEQETQYF.

J is TRBJ2-6 and V is TRBV30, with TRBD1 matching 9 bases. Germline values: CDR1 GTSNPN, CDR2 SVGIG (reference sequence). V trimming: 0 bases; J trimming: 0 bases; junction bases outside the gene matches: 12. The CDR3 is 20 amino acids. DNA for the CDR3: TGTGCCTGGAGTGTATTGGGGATCCGGGACAGGGACTCTGGGGCCAACGTCCTGACTTTC. This gives the protein CAWSVLGIRDRDSGANVLTF.

V is TRBV9 and J is TRBJ1-1, with TRBD1 identical over 7 bases. V shed 3 bases and J 1 base; nucleotides not matched to a gene: 9. Germline V CDR1 and CDR2: SGDLS, YYNGEE. The CDR3 has 16 residues. For the CDR3, the DNA is TGTGCCAGCAGCGCATCCCGAAACAGGGGGAACACTGAAGCTTTCTTT. Its translation is CASSASRNRGNTEAFF.

This chain links TRBV7-9 with TRBJ2-7, with 8 bases identical to TRBD2. The CDR3 totals 15 residues. V dropped 4 bases and J dropped 3; count of bases not matched to a gene: 8. The germline CDR1 and CDR2 sequences are SEHNR and FQNEAQ (reference sequence). CDR3 sequence: CASSWSGGAVYEQYF. For the CDR3, the DNA is TGTGCCAGCAGCTGGTCGGGGGGGGCCGTCTACGAGCAGTACTTC.

This chain connects TRBV7-9 to TRBJ2-2, with 7 bases fitting TRBD2. The CDR3 is 14 residues long. J gave up 4 bases and V 7 bases, and 6 bases lay outside the gene matches. Germline V lookup: CDR1 SEHNR, CDR2 FQNEAQ (reference sequence). The CDR3 DNA reads TGTGCCAGCACCGAGACGGGGGGCACCGGGGAGCTGTTTTTT. Translated: CASTETGGTGELFF.

J is TRBJ2-1 and V is TRBV7-2; 9 bases map to TRBD1. The trim removed 5 bases at V and 0 bases at J, leaving 5 bases unmatched. This CDR3 has 16 residues. The germline CDR1 and CDR2 sequences are SGHTA and FQGNSA. CDR3 in amino acids: CASSPWTGDSYNEQFF. CDR3 in DNA: TGTGCCAGCAGCCCGTGGACAGGGGACTCCTACAATGAGCAGTTCTTC.

The chain links TRBV7-9 to TRBJ1-2; the D is unclear. The germline CDR1 and CDR2 sequences are SEHNR and FQNEAQ (reference sequence). The CDR3 runs to 14 residues. V was cut by 4 bases and J by 1 base, with 10 bases left in between. The CDR3, as DNA: TGTGCCAGCAGCTCCTCACGCGTTAACTATGGCTACACCTTC. Translated: CASSSSRVNYGYTF.

V is TRBV30 and J is TRBJ2-7; 10 bases match TRBD1. CDR3 length: 17 residues. V gave up 3 bases and J gave up 4 bases; unmatched junction bases: 15. The germline V gene encodes CDR1 GTSNPN and CDR2 SVGIG (reference sequence). CDR3 in amino acids: CAWSGGRLRQGAYEQYF. The CDR3 DNA reads TGTGCCTGGAGCGGGGGCCGGCTGCGACAGGGGGCGTACGAGCAGTACTTC.

This clone appeared a single time. The rearrangement uses TRBV30 and TRBJ2-3, with 8 bases matching TRBD2. Per germline, CDR1 GTSNPN and CDR2 SVGIG (reference sequence). The CDR3 is 16 residues long. The J segment lost 3 bases and the V segment lost 1 base, leaving 9 bases of the junction unmatched. This chain's CDR3 is CAWSGTGTRGTDTQYF. The DNA of the CDR3 is TGTGCCTGGAGTGGAACCGGGACTAGGGGAACAGATACGCAGTATTTT.

This chain joins TRBV5-8 and TRBJ1-2; possible D gene TRBD1, 5 bases. Trimming took 0 bases from V and 8 from J, leaving 11 bases between them. This CDR3 spans 13 amino acids. Germline V gene sequence: CDR1 SGHTS, CDR2 YDEGEE. In nucleotides, the CDR3 is TGTGCCAGCAGCTTGGTACAGGCCCGGGGCTACACCTTC. As protein: CASSLVQARGYTF.

This chain links TRBV19 with TRBJ2-3, with TRBD2 matching over 9 bases. The V and J ends lost 7 bases and 3 bases, in that order; junction bases with no gene match: 8. CDR3 size: 15 residues. Germline CDR1 is LNHDA and CDR2 is SQIVND (reference sequence). This CDR3 reads CASTVLAGRTDTQYF. The DNA for the CDR3 is TGTGCCAGTACTGTTCTAGCGGGGAGAACAGATACGCAGTATTTT.

The chain carries TRBV28 and TRBJ2-7; TRBD1 matches 12 bases. Per germline, CDR1 MDHEN and CDR2 SYDVKM. V shed 6 bases, J shed 10 bases, and the junction held 10 bases outside the gene matches. The CDR3 sequence is 14 residues long. The CDR3 DNA sequence: TGTGCCAGCAGGGTCACCGGGACAGGGGGCTTTCAGTACTTC. It codes for CASRVTGTGGFQYF.

In its sample, this clone was seen once. The chain is built from TRBV7-2 and TRBJ1-3, with 7 nucleotides matching TRBD1. CDR3 length: 13 residues. With 1 base clipped from V and 16 bases from J, the junction kept 10 bases outside the gene matches. CDR1 and CDR2 from the germline V gene are SGHTA and FQGNSA. The CDR3 DNA reads TGTGCCAGCAGCTTAGAGGCGAGGGACAGACGGTATTTT. It yields the protein CASSLEARDRRYF.

The CDR3 reads CASSQTGGRGQPQHF. CDR3 DNA: TGCGCCAGCAGCCAAACAGGGGGAAGAGGTCAGCCCCAGCATTTT. The chain carries TRBV4-1 and TRBJ1-5; TRBD1 aligns across 8 bases. Trimming at V came to 2 bases and at J to 6 bases, leaving 6 bases not matched to a gene. CDR3 length equals 15 residues. The germline V gene encodes CDR1 MGHRA and CDR2 YSYEKL.

This rearrangement joins TRBV19 to TRBJ1-1; D is ambiguous. Germline values: CDR1 LNHDA, CDR2 SQIVND (reference sequence). Trimming took off 2 bases at V and 11 bases at J, with 24 bases between the two ends. There are 16 residues in the CDR3. The CDR3 region has the DNA TGTGCCAGTAGTATATCGCCGGGAGGTCGGGCCTCTGCCGCTTTCTTT. Amino acids: CASSISPGGRASAAFF. The full variable domain, rest sourced from reference TRBV19 and TRBJ1-1, is DGGITQSPKYLFRKEGQNVTLSCEQNLNHDAMYWYRQDPGQGLRLIYYSQIVNDFQKGDIAEGYSVSREKKESFPLTVTSAQKNPTAFYLCASSISPGGRASAAFFGQGTRLTVV.

This chain links TRBV7-9 with TRBJ1-4; 9 bases map to TRBD1. The germline gives CDR1 SEHNR, CDR2 FQNEAQ (reference sequence). CDR3 length equals 15 residues. Trimming removed 5 bases from V and 7 bases from J; junction bases left unmatched: 8. The CDR3 region is CASSLGGTGIEKLFF. CDR3 sequence (DNA): TGTGCCAGCAGCCTGGGTGGGACAGGGATTGAAAAACTGTTTTTT.

The gene calls are TRBV15 and TRBJ1-2; unclear D gene. This CDR3 comprises 12 residues. The germline V and J ends were trimmed by 5 bases and 3 bases, with 7 bases remaining between them. Germline V gene data show CDR1 as LNHNV and CDR2 as YYDKDF (reference sequence). Here the CDR3 reads CATSGQYYGYTF. CDR3 bases: TGTGCCACCAGCGGCCAATACTATGGCTACACCTTC.

The V gene is TRBV2, the J gene TRBJ2-2; a weak D match, TRBD1 (7 bases). Looked up from germline, CDR1 is SNHLY and CDR2 is FYNNEI. The CDR3 covers 15 residues. Trimming stripped 8 bases from V and 1 base from J, with 14 bases between. The DNA of the CDR3 is TGTGCCAGCCTCTGGGGGGACAGGAACACCGGGGAGCTGTTTTTT. As protein: CASLWGDRNTGELFF.

CDR3 region: CASSLRGGYGYTF. Written as DNA, the CDR3 is TGTGCCAGCAGTTTAAGAGGGGGCTATGGCTACACCTTC. This chain connects TRBV27 to TRBJ1-2, with D tentatively TRBD1 (6 bases). Trimming removed 2 bases from V and 4 bases from J, with 8 bases in between. The CDR3 runs 13 residues. Germline CDR1 reads MNHEY; CDR2 reads SMNVEV (reference sequence).

This sequence joins TRBV7-8 and TRBJ1-2; 8 nucleotides align to TRBD1. The length of the CDR3 is 13 residues. In germline, CDR1 is SGHVS, CDR2 FQNEAQ. V trimming: 4 bases; J trimming: 4 bases; junction bases outside the gene matches: 2. The CDR3 spells CASSWDRSYGYTF. CDR3 DNA: TGTGCCAGCAGCTGGGACAGGTCCTATGGCTACACCTTC.

CDR3 residues: CASSGNRGNQPQHF. The DNA for the CDR3 is TGTGCCAGCAGCGGTAACAGGGGCAATCAGCCCCAGCATTTT. This rearrangement joins TRBV7-2 to TRBJ1-5; tentative D call: TRBD1 (6 bases). CDR3 length equals 14 residues. Per the germline V gene, CDR1 is SGHTA and CDR2 is FQGNSA. V was shortened by 5 bases and J by 2 bases, with 10 bases between the two germline ends.

The chain links TRBV5-1 to TRBJ2-3; D gene ambiguous. Between the trimmed V and J ends, which lost 4 bases and 0 bases, there was a span of 12 bases. CDR1 and CDR2 (germline): SGHRS, YFSETQ. The CDR3 consists of 15 residues. The CDR3 DNA sequence: TGCGCCAGCAGCCTGGCTGCGGCCAGCACAGATACGCAGTATTTT. Its translation is CASSLAAASTDTQYF. Together with reference TRBV5-1 and TRBJ2-3, the CDR3 gives the full variable domain: KAGVTQTPRYLIKTRGQQVTLSCSPISGHRSVSWYQQTPGQGLQFLFEYFSETQRNKGNFPGRFSGRQFSNSRSEMNVSTLELGDSALYLCASSLAAASTDTQYFGPGTRLTVL.

This clone was detected once. This chain joins TRBV4-1 and TRBJ1-4; a possible D gene is TRBD1 (5 bases). This CDR3 contains 17 residues. CDR1 is MGHRA, CDR2 YSYEKL, per germline. Trimming left V 1 base short and J 2 bases short, with 14 bases between. The CDR3 region is CASSQVAGGGTNEKLFF. CDR3 bases: TGCGCCAGCAGCCAAGTGGCGGGGGGTGGCACTAATGAAAAACTGTTTTTT.

The count of this clone is one. The same CDR3 arises from other DNA sequences in this sample as well. This sequence joins TRBV6-5 and TRBJ2-1, with 10 bases fitting TRBD2. This CDR3 is built from 15 residues. Germline CDR1 MNHEY, CDR2 SVGAGI. Losses at the gene ends were 6 bases for V and 2 bases for J; bases not matched to a gene: 4. In DNA, the CDR3 is TGTGCCAGCAGATTAGCGGGAGGCGCCTACAATGAGCAGTTCTTC. Translated: CASRLAGGAYNEQFF.

V gene TRBV5-1 combines with J gene TRBJ2-7, with TRBD2 identical over 14 bases. Germline CDR1 reads SGHRS; CDR2 reads YFSETQ. The CDR3 is 15 amino acids. V lost 4 bases, J lost 5 bases, and 5 bases stayed unmatched. CDR3 loop: CASSGTSGSFNEQYF. In DNA form, the CDR3 reads TGCGCCAGCAGCGGGACTAGCGGGAGTTTCAACGAGCAGTACTTC.

The chain carries TRBV27 and TRBJ2-1; 11 nucleotides match TRBD2. Losses at the gene ends were 5 bases for V and 7 bases for J; bases not matched to a gene: 7. This CDR3 has 15 amino acids. Germline V gene sequence: CDR1 MNHEY, CDR2 SMNVEV (reference sequence). CDR3 sequence reads: CASSGISGRVNEQFF. In DNA, the CDR3 is TGTGCCAGCAGTGGAATTAGCGGGAGGGTGAATGAGCAGTTCTTC.

The V call is TRBV19, the J call TRBJ1-1; 7 positions match TRBD1. The length of the CDR3 is 18 residues. CDR1 and CDR2 (germline): LNHDA, SQIVND (reference sequence). The V segment lost 3 bases and the J segment 1 base; nucleotides outside the gene matches: 14. The CDR3 nucleotides are TGTGCCAGTAGTATTCGACAGGGATGGGTGGCAGGGAACACTGAAGCTTTCTTT. This translates into CASSIRQGWVAGNTEAFF.